These 14 T cell receptor beta chains share one sample of origin, sequenced in a study of molecular identifiers for immune sequencing clone quantification. TCRdb re-derived calls from the PCR reads in MiXCR, one entry per CDR3 protein. The sample lists about half a million distinct CDR3 sequences; about a fifth were seen once. Sequenced material: naive CD8+ T cells from blood, with Jurkat cell RNA spiked in. Subset indicated: FACS-sorted CD8+CD4-CCR7+CD45RA+ naive T cells. The receptors originated from a human donor in good health. Some libraries in this study had Jurkat cell RNA spiked in.

The chain combines TRBV12-3 or TRBV12-4 with TRBJ1-5; D unresolved. CDR3 length equals 17 residues. Between the trimmed V and J ends, which lost 6 bases and 0 bases, there was a span of 18 bases. The CDR3: CASSRLYRENSNQPQHF. CDR3 bases: TGTGCCAGCAGCCGCCTATACCGCGAGAATAGCAATCAGCCCCAGCATTTT.

This clonotype showed up just a few times. This may be a read error: a much more frequent sequence differs by one nucleotide. V usage is TRBV12-5 and J usage is TRBJ2-5; possible D gene TRBD1, 5 bases. V was clipped by 2 bases and J by 5 bases, with 15 bases between them. The CDR3 loop spans 15 amino acids. Germline CDR1 is LGHNT and CDR2 is FRNRAP. The CDR3 region is CASGLRQGQYETQYF. The CDR3 coding sequence is TGTGCTAGTGGTTTGCGGCAGGGTCAGTATGAGACCCAGTACTTC.

This clonotype was observed a few times. The chain uses TRBV9 and TRBJ2-3; TRBD2 agrees at 8 bases. Trimming removed 1 base from V and 4 bases from J; junction bases left unmatched: 5. Germline V gives CDR1 SGDLS, CDR2 YYNGEE. The CDR3 extends over 15 amino acids. Here the CDR3 reads CASSVITSGADTQYF. The CDR3 DNA reads TGTGCCAGCAGCGTAATAACTAGCGGCGCAGATACGCAGTATTTT.

Ten or more counts support this clonotype. This chain uses TRBV7-2 with TRBJ2-1, with 7 nucleotides matching TRBD2. CDR1 SGHTA and CDR2 FQGNSA come from the germline V gene. This CDR3 has 11 amino acids. The J segment lost 10 bases and the V segment lost 3 bases, leaving 0 bases of the junction unmatched. CDR3 coding DNA: TGTGCCAGCAGCTTTAGCGGGGAGCAGTTCTTC. Encoded protein: CASSFSGEQFF.

This chain uses TRBV12-3 or TRBV12-4 with TRBJ2-3; 10 bases map to TRBD1. This CDR3 comprises 17 residues. V gave up 1 base and J gave up 0 bases; unmatched junction bases: 4. The CDR3 DNA follows: TGTGCCAGCAGTTTAGGGACAGGGGGTTTGAGCACAGATACGCAGTATTTT. It codes for CASSLGTGGLSTDTQYF.

About this clonotype itself: A read error may explain this, as a much larger clone is one base away. This CDR3 reads CSTRDRDEQYF. Here the CDR3 DNA reads TGCAGTACTAGAGACAGGGACGAGCAGTACTTC. The chain joins TRBV20-1 to TRBJ2-7; 7 bases are a match to TRBD1. The CDR3 totals 11 residues. Per germline, CDR1 DFQATT and CDR2 SNEGSKA (reference sequence).

This clonotype has at least ten counts. This chain uses TRBV5-1 with TRBJ2-3; tentatively, D is TRBD1 (5 bases). The CDR3 is 14 amino acids. Germline V lookup: CDR1 SGHRS, CDR2 YFSETQ. Trimming removed 2 bases from V and 1 base from J, with 8 bases in between. The CDR3 loop is CASSFTGGTDTQYF. DNA of the CDR3: TGCGCCAGCAGCTTCACAGGAGGCACAGATACGCAGTATTTT.

The table lists this clonotype with many counts. The genes are TRBV13 and TRBJ2-7; D gene uncertain. This CDR3 is built from 14 residues. The germline V gene encodes CDR1 PRHDT and CDR2 FYEKMQ (reference sequence). The V end was cut by 0 bases, the J end by 6 bases, with 12 bases between. The CDR3 reads CASSLGLAAGEQYF. The CDR3 DNA sequence: TGTGCCAGCAGCTTAGGCCTGGCGGCCGGCGAGCAGTACTTC.

The CDR3: CASSAPPAQETQYF. Written as DNA, the CDR3 is TGTGCCAGCTCTGCCCCCCCAGCTCAGGAGACCCAGTACTTC. J is TRBJ2-5 and V is TRBV18, with D uncertain. Deletions cut 6 bases from V and 5 bases from J, with 16 bases between. The CDR3 length is 14 residues. The germline V gene has CDR1 KGHSH and CDR2 LQKENI.

In this sample, this clonotype turned up a few times. The chain links TRBV20-1 to TRBJ1-2, with 8 bases aligning to TRBD1. Per germline, CDR1 DFQATT and CDR2 SNEGSKA (reference sequence). This CDR3 contains 14 residues. V dropped 4 bases and J dropped 3; count of bases not matched to a gene: 7. CDR3 bases: TGCAGTGCTAAAAGGGACAGGAACGACTATGGCTACACCTTC. Its protein is CSAKRDRNDYGYTF.

The rearrangement uses TRBV11-2 and TRBJ2-1; unclear D gene. CDR3 size: 12 residues. CDR1 SGHAT and CDR2 FQNNGV come from the germline V gene. Trimming pared 5 bases from V and 7 bases from J, leaving 9 bases between. CDR3 in DNA: TGTGCCAGCAGCCGCCGTGGGAATGAGCAGTTCTTC. Its translation: CASSRRGNEQFF.

A note on this clonotype: A much larger clone lies one base from this, so it may be a read error. This is likely a read error, given that the CDR3 carries no conserved phenylalanine or tryptophan at its end. This rearrangement joins TRBV6-2 or TRBV6-3 to TRBJ2-5; D call uncertain. The CDR3 contains 14 residues. Trimming shortened V by 2 bases and J by 0 bases, and 7 bases separated the two germline ends. The germline gives CDR1 MNHEY, CDR2 SVGEGT. Here the CDR3 DNA reads TGTGCCAGCAGTTACACGGAGTACCAAGAGACCCAGTACCTC. Its translation: CASSYTEYQETQYL.

In its sample, this clonotype was seen many times. The chain joins TRBV5-1 to TRBJ1-6, with D unresolved. The V end was cut by 0 bases, the J end by 7 bases, with 8 bases between. The CDR3 sequence is 14 residues long. The germline gives CDR1 SGHRS, CDR2 YFSETQ. CDR3 residues: CASSLGHSNSPLHF. CDR3 coding DNA: TGCGCCAGCAGCTTGGGACACTCAAATTCACCCCTCCACTTT. Using reference TRBV5-1 and TRBJ1-6 for the parts outside the CDR3, the full variable domain is KAGVTQTPRYLIKTRGQQVTLSCSPISGHRSVSWYQQTPGQGLQFLFEYFSETQRNKGNFPGRFSGRQFSNSRSEMNVSTLELGDSALYLCASSLGHSNSPLHFGNGTRLTVT.

The chain recombines TRBV27 with TRBJ2-3; D possibly matches TRBD1 or TRBD2 (5 bases each). The CDR3 has 15 residues. CDR1 is MNHEY, CDR2 SMNVEV, per germline (reference sequence). The V and J ends lost 9 bases and 0 bases respectively, with 16 bases between them. The CDR3 sequence is CASGPGRWSTDTQYF. The CDR3, as DNA: TGTGCCAGTGGGCCGGGGCGGTGGAGCACAGATACGCAGTATTTT.